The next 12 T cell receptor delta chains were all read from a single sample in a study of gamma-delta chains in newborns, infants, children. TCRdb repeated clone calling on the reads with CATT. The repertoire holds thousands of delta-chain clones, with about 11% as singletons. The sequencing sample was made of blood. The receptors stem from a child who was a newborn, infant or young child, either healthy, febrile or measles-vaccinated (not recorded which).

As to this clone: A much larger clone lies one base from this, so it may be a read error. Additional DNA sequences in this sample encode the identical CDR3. The CDR3 loop is CACDTVLGDTWDTRQMFF. CDR3 sequence (DNA): TGTGCCTGTGACACCGTACTGGGGGATACTTGGGACACCCGACAGATGTTTTTC. V gene TRDV2 combines with J gene TRDJ3; 12 positions match TRDD3. With V trimmed by 0 bases and J by 4 bases, 3 bases remained unmatched. The length of the CDR3 is 18 residues. Germline loops: CDR1 GEAIGNYY, CDR2 EKD.

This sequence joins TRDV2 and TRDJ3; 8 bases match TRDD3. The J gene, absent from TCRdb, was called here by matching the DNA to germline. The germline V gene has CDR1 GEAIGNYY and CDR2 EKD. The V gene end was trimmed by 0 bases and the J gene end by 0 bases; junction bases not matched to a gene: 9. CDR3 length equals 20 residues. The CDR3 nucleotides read TGTGCCTGTGACACCGGTGGGGTACTGGGGGTCTCCTGGGACACCCGACAGATGTTTTTC. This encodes CACDTGGVLGVSWDTRQMFF.

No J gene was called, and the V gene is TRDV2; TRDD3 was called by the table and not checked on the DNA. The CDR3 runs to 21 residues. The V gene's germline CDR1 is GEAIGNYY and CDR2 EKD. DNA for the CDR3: TGTGCCTGTGACAGGGTAGTACTGGGGGATACGCAGGCTCAGGGCACCGATAAAATCATCTTT. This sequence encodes CACDRVVLGDTQAQGTDKIIF.

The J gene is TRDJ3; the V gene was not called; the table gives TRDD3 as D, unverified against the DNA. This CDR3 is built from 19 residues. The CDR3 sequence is CACDTAYTSGSWDTRQMFF. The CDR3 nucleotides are TGTGCCTGTGACACCGCCTATACAAGTGGCTCCTGGGACACCCGACAGATGTTTTTC.

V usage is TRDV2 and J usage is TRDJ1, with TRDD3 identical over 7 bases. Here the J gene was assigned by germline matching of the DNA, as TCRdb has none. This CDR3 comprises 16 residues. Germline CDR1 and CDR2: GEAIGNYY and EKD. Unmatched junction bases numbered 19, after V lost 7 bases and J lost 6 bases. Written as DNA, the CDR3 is TGTGCCTGGGACGGAATGGGGGAGACGTACCCCTATAAACTCATCTTT. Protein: CAWDGMGETYPYKLIF.

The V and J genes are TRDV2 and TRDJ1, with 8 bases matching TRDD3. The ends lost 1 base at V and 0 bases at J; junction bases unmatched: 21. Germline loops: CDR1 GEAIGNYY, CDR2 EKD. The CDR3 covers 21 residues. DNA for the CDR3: TGTGCCTGTGACACGGTTACAATAGGGCCGACGGATGGGGGATACACCGATAAACTCATCTTT. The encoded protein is CACDTVTIGPTDGGYTDKLIF.

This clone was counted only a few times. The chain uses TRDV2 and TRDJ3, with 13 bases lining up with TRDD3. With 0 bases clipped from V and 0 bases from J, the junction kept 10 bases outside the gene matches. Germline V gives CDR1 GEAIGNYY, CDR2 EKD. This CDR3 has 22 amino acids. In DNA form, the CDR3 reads TGTGCCTGTGACACCGTGGGAAGTACTGGGGGATACGCCTCCTGGGACACCCGACAGATGTTTTTC. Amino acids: CACDTVGSTGGYASWDTRQMFF.

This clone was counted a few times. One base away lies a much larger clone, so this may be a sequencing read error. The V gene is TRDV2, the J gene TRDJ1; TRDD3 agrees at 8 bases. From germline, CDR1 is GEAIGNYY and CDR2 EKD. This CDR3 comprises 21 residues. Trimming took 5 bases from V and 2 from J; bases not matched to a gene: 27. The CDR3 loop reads CACGSLPPPSTGGLGTDKLIF. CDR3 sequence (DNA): TGTGCCTGTGGCTCGCTACCTCCCCCCAGTACTGGGGGTTTAGGGACCGATAAACTCATCTTT.

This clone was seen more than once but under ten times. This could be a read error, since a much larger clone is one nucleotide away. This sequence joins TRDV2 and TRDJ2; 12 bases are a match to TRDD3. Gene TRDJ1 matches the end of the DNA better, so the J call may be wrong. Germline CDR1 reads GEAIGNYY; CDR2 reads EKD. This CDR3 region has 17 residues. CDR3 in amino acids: CACDPVLGDTRGDRLIF. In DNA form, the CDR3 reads TGTGCCTGTGACCCGGTACTGGGGGATACACGGGGCGATAGACTCATCTTT.

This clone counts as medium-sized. CDR3 sequence (DNA): TGTGCCTGTGACAAAGTACTGGGGGCCCGCTCCTGGGACACCCGACAGATGTTTTTC. It yields the protein CACDKVLGARSWDTRQMFF. The genes are TRDV2 and TRDJ3; TRDD3 agrees at 8 bases. The CDR3 runs to 19 residues. The germline CDR1 and CDR2 sequences are GEAIGNYY and EKD. V was pared by 2 bases and J by 0 bases, with 8 bases of the junction left unmatched.

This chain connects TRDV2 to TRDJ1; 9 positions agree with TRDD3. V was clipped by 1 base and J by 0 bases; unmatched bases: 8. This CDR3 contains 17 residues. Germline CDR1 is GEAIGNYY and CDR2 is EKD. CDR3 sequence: CACDTLGDLGYTDKLIF. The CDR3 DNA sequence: TGTGCCTGTGACACTCTGGGGGATCTGGGGTACACCGATAAACTCATCTTT.

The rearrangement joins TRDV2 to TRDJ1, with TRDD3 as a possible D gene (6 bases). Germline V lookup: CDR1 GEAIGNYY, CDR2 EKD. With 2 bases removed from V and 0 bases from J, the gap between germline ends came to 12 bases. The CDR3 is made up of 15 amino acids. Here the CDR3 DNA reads TGTGCCTGTGACATTTTGCTGGGGAACACCGATAAACTCATCTTT. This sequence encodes CACDILLGNTDKLIF.